This TCR beta chain was sequenced in a study of sequential checkpoint blockade in melanoma. Sequencing was performed with immunoSEQ multiplex PCR; in TCRdb, only in-frame clones are kept and a portion is missing. The sample includes 9,500 to 15,000 clones, approximately 25% of them seen just once. Specified treatment: randomized to nivolumab then ipilimumab (arm A) or the reverse (arm B). This CDR3 region has 14 residues. Germline V gene sequence: CDR1 MNHGY, CDR2 SAAAGT. This clone was seen a handful of times. The junction shows a germline mismatch at one end, possibly a read error. Sequenced material: tumor tissue (inferred from file names), taken from a patient given nivolumab and ipilimumab in sequence. The gene calls are TRBV6-8 and TRBJ2-1; D uncertain. This TCR was recovered from a human donor with melanoma. Here the CDR3 reads CASSDSARSNEQFF. CDR3 DNA sequence: TGTGCCAGCAGTGACTCGGCTAGAAGCAATGAGCAGTTCTTC.